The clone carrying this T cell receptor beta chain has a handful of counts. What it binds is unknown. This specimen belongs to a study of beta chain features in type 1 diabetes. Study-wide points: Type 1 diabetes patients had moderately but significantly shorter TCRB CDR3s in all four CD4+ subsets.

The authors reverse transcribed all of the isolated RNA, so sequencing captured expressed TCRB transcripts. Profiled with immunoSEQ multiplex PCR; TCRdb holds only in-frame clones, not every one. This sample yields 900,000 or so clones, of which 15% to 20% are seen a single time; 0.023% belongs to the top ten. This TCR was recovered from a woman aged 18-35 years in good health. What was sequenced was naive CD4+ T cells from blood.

Written as DNA, the CDR3 is TGCGTCGCGTATCTGGGCCGGGAGCTGTTTTTT. This codes for CVAYLGRELFF. The chain combines TRBV29-1 with TRBJ2-2, with D hard to call. The germline V gene encodes CDR1 SQVTM and CDR2 ANQGSEA. CDR3 length: 11 residues.